The 28 T cell receptor beta chains below were found in one sample sequenced in a study of T-cell reconstitution after alpha-beta-depleted transplantation in children (dated by TCRdb to between 2015 and 2016). The library was made by PCR. Instrument used: Illumina HiSeq 2500. To normalize quantification of the TCRbeta repertoire, the TCR libraries were built with molecular barcoding that relied on unique molecular identifiers. TCRdb itself trimmed the public reads at Q25 with fastp, ran MiXCR and retained productive beta chains. Rows matching on CDR3 protein sequence are summarized as one entry with the most common DNA and genes. A total of about 600,000 distinct CDR3 sequences appear in this sample, 8% to 11% of them only once. The ten largest clones capture less than 5% of the sample. Here the sequenced sample was PBMCs from the stem cell graft donor, taken from the stem cell graft. All receptors derive from a human donor who donated a stem cell graft to a child with acute myeloid leukemia.

The chain combines TRBV5-1 with TRBJ1-6; D not certain. The CDR3 length is 15 residues. With 3 bases removed from V and 4 bases from J, the gap between germline ends came to 11 bases. The germline V gene encodes CDR1 SGHRS and CDR2 YFSETQ. CDR3 sequence reads: CASSSGGGYNSPLHF. CDR3 DNA sequence: TGCGCCAGCAGCTCGGGAGGCGGTTATAATTCACCCCTCCACTTT.

This clonotype was picked up a small number of times. The genes are TRBV29-1 and TRBJ2-3, with D unclear. The CDR3 has 10 residues. Germline V gives CDR1 SQVTM, CDR2 ANQGSEA. Trimming cost V 6 bases and J 5 bases, with 6 bases left between them. CDR3 protein: CSVHEDTQYF. The CDR3 DNA reads TGCAGCGTCCACGAAGATACGCAGTATTTT.

This clonotype has a handful of counts. V is TRBV12-3 or TRBV12-4 and J is TRBJ2-5, with D possibly being TRBD1 (5 bases). V was pared by 4 bases and J by 2 bases, with 14 bases between. The CDR3 extends over 15 amino acids. This CDR3 is CASSSQGLRQETQYF. CDR3 in DNA: TGTGCCAGCAGTTCTCAGGGTCTCAGGCAAGAGACCCAGTACTTC.

V is TRBV27 and J is TRBJ1-6; D is perhaps TRBD1 (6 bases). Trimming stripped 6 bases from V and 9 bases from J, with 15 bases between. There are 14 residues in the CDR3. CDR1 and CDR2 from the germline V gene are MNHEY and SMNVEV (reference sequence). CDR3 sequence reads: CASSPTGLGSPLHF. CDR3 in DNA: TGTGCCAGCAGCCCCACAGGGCTAGGTTCACCCCTCCACTTT.

The rearrangement links TRBV7-2 to TRBJ1-2; D gene ambiguous. Germline lookup yields CDR1 SGHTA and CDR2 FQGNSA. The CDR3 is 13 residues long. Trimming pared 1 base from V and 6 bases from J, leaving 9 bases between. In DNA, the CDR3 is TGTGCCAGCAGCTTAGGAAGGAAGAATGGCTACACCTTC. It codes for CASSLGRKNGYTF.

This clonotype has ten or more counts. The V gene is TRBV7-9, the J gene TRBJ2-7, with D possibly matching TRBD2 (5 bases). This CDR3 contains 13 residues. Germline CDR1 reads SEHNR; CDR2 reads FQNEAQ (reference sequence). Trimming cost V 2 bases and J 6 bases, with 11 bases left between them. CDR3 DNA sequence: TGTGCCAGCAGCTTACTAGCCTTGGGCGAGCAGTACTTC. As protein: CASSLLALGEQYF.

V is TRBV29-1 and J is TRBJ2-7; maybe TRBD2 (6 bases). Trimming took off 6 bases at V and 3 bases at J, with 9 bases between the two ends. The CDR3 has 11 residues. The V gene's germline CDR1 is SQVTM and CDR2 ANQGSEA. In DNA, the CDR3 is TGCAGCGTACGGGAGTACTACGAGCAGTACTTC. It encodes CSVREYYEQYF.

This clonotype was counted between two and nine times. The genes are TRBV13 and TRBJ2-4; possible D gene TRBD2, 6 bases. The CDR3 contains 14 residues. Germline CDR1 and CDR2: PRHDT and FYEKMQ (reference sequence). The V end was cut by 5 bases, the J end by 7 bases, with 15 bases between. The CDR3 sequence: CASSHSGTVNIQYF. The CDR3 coding sequence is TGTGCCAGCAGCCATAGCGGTACAGTGAACATTCAGTACTTC.

The table lists this clonotype with a few counts. The chain is built from TRBV3-1 and TRBJ2-7; D possibly corresponds to TRBD1 (5 bases). V gave up 8 bases and J gave up 4 bases, with 24 bases separating them. The CDR3 sequence is 16 residues long. Germline CDR1 reads LGHDT; CDR2 reads YNNKEL (reference sequence). The CDR3, as DNA: TGTGCCAGCCTACCTCAGCCAACGTCAGGGCCTTACGAGCAGTACTTC. It encodes CASLPQPTSGPYEQYF.

This clonotype has a count of ten or more. This chain uses TRBV7-8 with TRBJ1-2; a weak D match, TRBD1 (5 bases). This CDR3 spans 13 amino acids. Germline CDR1 SGHVS, CDR2 FQNEAQ. V gave up 6 bases and J gave up 7 bases, with 15 bases separating them. In DNA form, the CDR3 reads TGTGCCAGCAGGGGGCCGAAGTGGCCTGGCTACACCTTC. Protein sequence: CASRGPKWPGYTF.

This clonotype was recorded at least ten times. The gene calls are TRBV12-3 or TRBV12-4 and TRBJ2-1, with 7 bases fitting TRBD2. The CDR3 covers 11 residues. With V trimmed by 6 bases and J by 10 bases, 3 bases remained unmatched. As DNA, the CDR3 is TGTGCCAGCAGGTATAGCGGGGAGCAGTTCTTC. Translated: CASRYSGEQFF.

This chain links TRBV7-2 with TRBJ2-3, with D possibly matching TRBD2 (5 bases). The V end was cut by 5 bases, the J end by 2 bases, with 14 bases between. Germline CDR1 and CDR2: SGHTA and FQGNSA. The CDR3 is 15 residues long. Here the CDR3 reads CASSPPERNTDTQYF. DNA of the CDR3: TGTGCCAGCAGCCCCCCCGAGCGGAACACAGATACGCAGTATTTT.

The chain recombines TRBV29-1 with TRBJ2-2; D not certain. The ends were cut back, 4 bases at V and 4 bases at J, with 13 bases in the middle. The CDR3 spans 14 residues. Germline-derived CDR1 and CDR2 are SQVTM and ANQGSEA. The CDR3 protein is CSVAGVGVTGELFF. The DNA of the CDR3 is TGCAGCGTTGCTGGGGTCGGTGTCACCGGGGAGCTGTTTTTT.

This clonotype showed up just a few times. V usage is TRBV11-2 and J usage is TRBJ2-5; D perhaps matches TRBD1 (6 bases). CDR3 length: 15 residues. Trimming pared 5 bases from V and 0 bases from J, leaving 13 bases between. Germline V gene lookup returns CDR1 SGHAT and CDR2 FQNNGV. The CDR3 DNA reads as TGTGCCAGCAGCGTACGGGGACAAGACCAAGAGACCCAGTACTTC. Amino acid sequence: CASSVRGQDQETQYF.

This clonotype showed up many times. The chain uses TRBV10-3 and TRBJ2-3; D not certain. Trimming took off 4 bases at V and 3 bases at J, with 2 bases between the two ends. The germline V gene has CDR1 ENHRY and CDR2 SYGVKD. CDR3 length equals 11 residues. CDR3 residues: CAISVTDTQYF. As DNA, the CDR3 is TGTGCCATCAGTGTGACAGATACGCAGTATTTT.

This clonotype was counted a few times. The chain links TRBV24-1 to TRBJ2-7; D is undetermined. V lost 3 bases and J 4 bases, leaving 18 bases between the germline ends. The germline gives CDR1 KGHDR, CDR2 SFDVKD. This CDR3 is 16 amino acids long. The chain's CDR3 is CATSDINGPTRYEQYF. The CDR3, as DNA: TGTGCCACCAGTGATATAAACGGGCCCACTCGATACGAGCAGTACTTC.

This clonotype was counted ten times or more. Germline is not matched at one junction end, which may reflect a read error. The J gene is TRBJ1-1, the V gene TRBV5-6, with D possibly matching TRBD1 (5 bases). This CDR3 region has 14 residues. CDR1 and CDR2 from the germline V gene are SGHDT and YYEEEE. CDR3 sequence (DNA): TGCGCCAGCAGCCCTCAGGGCGGGGGCACTGAAGCTTTCTTT. Translating gives CASSPQGGGTEAFF.

The chain has TRBV10-2 and TRBJ2-1; 11 bases are a match to TRBD2. The length of the CDR3 is 16 residues. With V trimmed by 0 bases and J by 6 bases, 4 bases remained unmatched. Germline V gives CDR1 WSHSY, CDR2 SAAADI. This CDR3 reads CASSESTSGSPNEQFF. CDR3 DNA: TGCGCCAGCAGTGAGTCAACTAGCGGGAGCCCCAATGAGCAGTTCTTC.

Only a few counts were recorded for this clonotype. The chain joins TRBV5-1 to TRBJ2-1; 9 bases are shared with TRBD2. CDR1 SGHRS and CDR2 YFSETQ come from the germline V gene. The CDR3 consists of 17 residues. V lost 3 bases, J lost 2 bases, and 9 bases stayed unmatched. CDR3 loop: CASSYTGAGGAYNEQFF. DNA for the CDR3: TGCGCCAGCAGCTATACAGGGGCGGGGGGGGCCTACAATGAGCAGTTCTTC.

This clonotype showed up just a few times. The chain carries TRBV3-1 and TRBJ1-5; D ambiguous. The CDR3 is made up of 15 amino acids. Per the germline V gene, CDR1 is LGHDT and CDR2 is YNNKEL (reference sequence). V was clipped by 0 bases and J by 6 bases, with 12 bases between them. DNA for the CDR3: TGTGCCAGCAGCCAAGATTTGGTAATCGGTCAGCCCCAGCATTTT. This sequence encodes CASSQDLVIGQPQHF.

This clonotype was counted at least ten times. This chain joins TRBV7-2 and TRBJ2-3, with 11 bases that match TRBD2. From germline, CDR1 is SGHTA and CDR2 FQGNSA. With V trimmed by 8 bases and J by 0 bases, 4 bases remained unmatched. The CDR3 has 15 amino acids. This chain's CDR3 is CASRLAGPSTDTQYF. Written as DNA, the CDR3 is TGTGCCAGCCGACTAGCGGGACCTAGCACAGATACGCAGTATTTT.

This clonotype has only one observation. The chain has TRBV9 and TRBJ1-2; no reliable D call. The CDR3 has 14 residues. Trimming stripped 0 bases from V and 8 bases from J, with 14 bases between. The germline gives CDR1 SGDLS, CDR2 YYNGEE. CDR3 amino acids: CASSVAGRGTGYTF. The CDR3 DNA sequence: TGTGCCAGCAGCGTAGCTGGGCGGGGAACGGGCTACACCTTC. Looking up the rest from reference TRBV9 and TRBJ1-2 gives the full variable domain: DSGVTQTPKHLITATGQRVTLRCSPRSGDLSVYWYQQSLDQGLQFLIQYYNGEERAKGNILERFSAQQFPDLHSELNLSSLELGDSALYFCASSVAGRGTGYTFGSGTRLTVV.

This sequence joins TRBV6-5 and TRBJ2-7, with 9 bases that match TRBD1. J lost 5 bases, V lost 1 base, and 3 bases had no gene match. CDR1 MNHEY and CDR2 SVGAGI come from the germline V gene. The CDR3 totals 14 residues. CDR3 in amino acids: CASSYWDRANEQYF. The CDR3 DNA reads TGTGCCAGCAGTTACTGGGACAGGGCCAACGAGCAGTACTTC.

This clonotype was found many times. The CDR3 nucleotides read TGTGCCAGCAGTTTCTTAGGGCGGAACACCATATATTTT. It yields the protein CASSFLGRNTIYF. This chain uses TRBV25-1 with TRBJ1-3; D uncertain. The CDR3 loop spans 13 amino acids. CDR1 and CDR2 from the germline V gene are MGHDK and SYGVNS. Trimming took 5 bases from V and 7 from J, leaving 12 bases between them.

The gene calls are TRBV28 and TRBJ1-2, with a tentative D call TRBD1 (6 bases). The CDR3 covers 13 residues. Germline V gene lookup returns CDR1 MDHEN and CDR2 SYDVKM. Trimming removed 1 base from V and 9 bases from J, with 12 bases in between. CDR3 coding DNA: TGTGCCAGCAGTTTATCCAGGGGAAGGAGCTACACCTTC. Encoded protein: CASSLSRGRSYTF.

This clonotype was seen more than once but under ten times. The rearrangement uses TRBV7-2 and TRBJ2-1, with 7 positions matching TRBD1. The germline CDR1 and CDR2 sequences are SGHTA and FQGNSA. CDR3 length: 16 amino acids. V dropped 5 bases and J dropped 10; count of bases not matched to a gene: 17. The CDR3 DNA reads as TGTGCCAGCAGCCTCGAAGACAGGGCAACCCTTTGGGAGCAGTTCTTC. It specifies CASSLEDRATLWEQFF.

This clonotype was found many times. The CDR3 region has the DNA TGCAGCATGTTACAGGGTGCAGATACGCAGTATTTT. This encodes CSMLQGADTQYF. V usage is TRBV29-1 and J usage is TRBJ2-3; a weak D match, TRBD1 (6 bases). V lost 8 bases, J lost 4 bases, and 13 bases lay in between. CDR1 is SQVTM and CDR2 is ANQGSEA in the germline V gene. The CDR3 has 12 residues.

This clonotype was seen ten or more times. V usage is TRBV7-2 and J usage is TRBJ2-7; no definite D call. The V end lost 3 bases, the J end lost 7 bases, and 16 bases lay between the germline ends. The CDR3 extends over 14 amino acids. CDR1 and CDR2 (germline): SGHTA, FQGNSA. The CDR3 DNA reads as TGTGCCAGCAGCTTTCTCTCCTCTCCGCGGGAGCAGTACTTC. The encoded protein is CASSFLSSPREQYF.